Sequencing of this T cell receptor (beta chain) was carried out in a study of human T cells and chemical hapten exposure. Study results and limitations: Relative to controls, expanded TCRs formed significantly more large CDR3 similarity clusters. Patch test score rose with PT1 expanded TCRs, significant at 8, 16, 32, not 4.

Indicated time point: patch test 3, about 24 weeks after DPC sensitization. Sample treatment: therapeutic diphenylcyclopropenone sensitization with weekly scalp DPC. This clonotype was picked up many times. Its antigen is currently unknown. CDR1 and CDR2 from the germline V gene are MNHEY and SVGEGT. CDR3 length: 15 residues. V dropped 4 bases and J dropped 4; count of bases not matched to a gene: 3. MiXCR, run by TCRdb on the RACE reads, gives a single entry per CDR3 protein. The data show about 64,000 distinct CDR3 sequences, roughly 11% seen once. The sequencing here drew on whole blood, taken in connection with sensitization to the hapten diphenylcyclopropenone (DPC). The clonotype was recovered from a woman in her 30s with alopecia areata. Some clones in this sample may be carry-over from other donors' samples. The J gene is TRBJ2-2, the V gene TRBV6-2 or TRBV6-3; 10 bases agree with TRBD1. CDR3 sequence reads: CASSLGQGFTGELFF. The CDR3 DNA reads TGTGCCAGCAGTTTGGGACAGGGGTTCACCGGGGAGCTGTTTTTT.